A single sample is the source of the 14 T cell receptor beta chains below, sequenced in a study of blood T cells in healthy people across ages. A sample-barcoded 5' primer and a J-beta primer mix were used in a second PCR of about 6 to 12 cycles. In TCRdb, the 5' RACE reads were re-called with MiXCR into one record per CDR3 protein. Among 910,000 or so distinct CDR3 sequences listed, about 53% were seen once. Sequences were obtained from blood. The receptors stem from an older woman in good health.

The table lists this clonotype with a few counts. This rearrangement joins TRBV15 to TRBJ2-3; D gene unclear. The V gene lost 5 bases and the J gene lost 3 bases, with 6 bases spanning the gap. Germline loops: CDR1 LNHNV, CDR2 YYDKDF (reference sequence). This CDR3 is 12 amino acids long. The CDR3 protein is CATSPRTDTQYF. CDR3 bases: TGTGCCACCAGCCCGAGGACAGATACGCAGTATTTT.

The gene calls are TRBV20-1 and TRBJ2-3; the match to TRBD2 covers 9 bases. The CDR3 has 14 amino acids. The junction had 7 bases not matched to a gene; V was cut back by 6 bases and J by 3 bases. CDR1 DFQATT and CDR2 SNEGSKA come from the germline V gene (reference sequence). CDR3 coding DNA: TGCAGTGCAAGAATAGCGGGAGTAACAGATACGCAGTATTTT. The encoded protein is CSARIAGVTDTQYF.

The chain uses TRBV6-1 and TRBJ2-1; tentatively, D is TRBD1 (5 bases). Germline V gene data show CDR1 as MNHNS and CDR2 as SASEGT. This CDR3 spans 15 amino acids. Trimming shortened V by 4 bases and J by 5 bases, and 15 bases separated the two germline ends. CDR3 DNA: TGTGCCAGCAGTGTGGGGCAGCCAAACCACAATGAGCAGTTCTTC. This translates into CASSVGQPNHNEQFF.

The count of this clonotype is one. As DNA, the CDR3 is TGCAGTGCTGAGGGGAGACAGGGGGCTAACTATGGCTACACCTTC. Encoded protein: CSAEGRQGANYGYTF. The chain combines TRBV20-1 with TRBJ1-2; 9 bases match TRBD1. This CDR3 is built from 15 residues. J was trimmed by 0 bases and V by 5 bases; bases with no gene match: 7. Germline CDR1 and CDR2: DFQATT and SNEGSKA (reference sequence).

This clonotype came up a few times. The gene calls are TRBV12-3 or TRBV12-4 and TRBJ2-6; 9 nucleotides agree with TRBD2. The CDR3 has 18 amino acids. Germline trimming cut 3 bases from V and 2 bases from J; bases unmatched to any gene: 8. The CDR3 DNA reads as TGTGCCAGCAGTTTGGCGGGAGGGCGCCCACCTGGGGCCAACGTCCTGACTTTC. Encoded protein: CASSLAGGRPPGANVLTF.

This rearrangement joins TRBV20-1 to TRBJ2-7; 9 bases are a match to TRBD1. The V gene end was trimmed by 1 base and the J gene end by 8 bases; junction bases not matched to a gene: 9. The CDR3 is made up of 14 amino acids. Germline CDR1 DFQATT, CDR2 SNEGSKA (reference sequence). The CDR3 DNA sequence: TGCAGTGCTAGAGTCGGGACAGGGCCCCCTAAGCAGTACTTC. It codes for CSARVGTGPPKQYF.

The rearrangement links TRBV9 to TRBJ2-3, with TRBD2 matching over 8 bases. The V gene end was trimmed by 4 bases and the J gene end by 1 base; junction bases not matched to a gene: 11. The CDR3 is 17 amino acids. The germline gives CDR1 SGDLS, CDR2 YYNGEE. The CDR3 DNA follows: TGTGCCAGCAGCCCCCGGGGGGGCGGGGGTGGCACAGATACGCAGTATTTT. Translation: CASSPRGGGGGTDTQYF.

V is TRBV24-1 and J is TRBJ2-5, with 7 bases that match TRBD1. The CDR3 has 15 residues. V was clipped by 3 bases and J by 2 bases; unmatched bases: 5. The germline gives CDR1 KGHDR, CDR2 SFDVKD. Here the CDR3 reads CATSDPGQAQETQYF. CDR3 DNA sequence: TGTGCCACCAGTGATCCCGGACAGGCGCAAGAGACCCAGTACTTC.

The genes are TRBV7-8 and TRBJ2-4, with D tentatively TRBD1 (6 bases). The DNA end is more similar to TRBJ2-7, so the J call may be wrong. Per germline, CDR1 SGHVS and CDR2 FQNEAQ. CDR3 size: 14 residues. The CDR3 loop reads CASSLGHKGYEQYF. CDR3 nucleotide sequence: TGTGCCAGCAGCTTGGGACACAAAGGCTACGAGCAGTACTTC.

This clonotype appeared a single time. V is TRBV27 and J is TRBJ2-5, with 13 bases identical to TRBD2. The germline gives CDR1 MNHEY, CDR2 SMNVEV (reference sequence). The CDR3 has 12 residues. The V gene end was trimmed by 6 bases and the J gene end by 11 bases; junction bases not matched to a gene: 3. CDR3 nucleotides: TGTGCCAGCAGACTAGCGGGAGGGCCGCAGTACTTC. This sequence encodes CASRLAGGPQYF.

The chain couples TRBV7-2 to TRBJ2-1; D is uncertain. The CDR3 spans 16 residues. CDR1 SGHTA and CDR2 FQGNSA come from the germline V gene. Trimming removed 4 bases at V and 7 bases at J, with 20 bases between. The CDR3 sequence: CASSSSSGRLVNEQFF. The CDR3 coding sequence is TGTGCCAGCAGCTCGTCGTCCGGGCGCCTCGTTAATGAGCAGTTCTTC.

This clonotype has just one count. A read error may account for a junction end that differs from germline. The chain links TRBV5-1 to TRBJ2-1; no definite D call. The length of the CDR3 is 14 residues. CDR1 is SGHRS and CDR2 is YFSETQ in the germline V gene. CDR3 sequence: CAGSLALNYNEQFF. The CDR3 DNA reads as TGCGCCGGCAGCTTGGCCTTGAACTACAATGAGCAGTTCTTC.

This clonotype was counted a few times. The CDR3 protein is CASSRSTRATNEKLFF. CDR3 DNA sequence: TGTGCCAGCAGCCGCTCGACAAGAGCAACTAATGAAAAACTGTTTTTT. This chain connects TRBV7-9 to TRBJ1-4; D gene uncertain. V shed 5 bases and J shed 0 bases, with 13 bases lying between them. Germline V gene data show CDR1 as SEHNR and CDR2 as FQNEAQ (reference sequence). CDR3 length: 16 residues.

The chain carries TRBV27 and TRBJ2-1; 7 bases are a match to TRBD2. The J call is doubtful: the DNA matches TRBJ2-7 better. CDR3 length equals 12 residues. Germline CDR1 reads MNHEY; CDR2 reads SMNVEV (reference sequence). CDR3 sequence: CASAGTNNEQYF. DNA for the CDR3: TGTGCCAGCGCCGGGACTAACAATGAGCAGTACTTC.